This T cell receptor (beta chain) was recorded in a study of T cells in localized non-small cell lung cancer. As concerns this clone: Its antigen is not identified.

The study, taken as a whole, reports: The study detected a median roughly 61 of the top 100 tumor clones in adjacent lung.

Germline V CDR1 and CDR2: SGHDT, YYEEEE. Trimming took 3 bases from V and 8 from J; bases not matched to a gene: 9. The CDR3 is 15 residues long. Only in-frame clones appear in the TCRdb table, and some are missing; sequencing was by immunoSEQ multiplex PCR. The sample has over 20,000 clones; about 90% are singletons. The receptor's source is a male donor aged 60 or over with stage II squamous cell lung carcinoma. The source material was peripheral blood, sampled before any cancer treatment. The chain carries TRBV5-6 and TRBJ2-1; 9 bases are a match to TRBD2. The CDR3 region is CASSSQGRGGDEQFF. For the CDR3, the DNA is TGTGCCAGCAGCTCCCAGGGGCGGGGGGGCGATGAGCAGTTCTTC.